The sequence of this T cell receptor beta chain was determined in a study of CD8 T cells in Susac syndrome. V shed 6 bases and J 2 bases; nucleotides not matched to a gene: 9. The CDR3 extends over 16 amino acids. Germline-derived CDR1 and CDR2 are MNHNS and SASEGT. Random hexamers were used to reverse transcribe the RNA input (about 0.45 to 1 ug). Amplification of TCR beta CDR3 across 54 Vbeta and 13 Jbeta was performed with immunoSEQ multiplex PCR. TCRdb re-derived calls from the immunoSEQ multiplex PCR reads in MiXCR, one entry per CDR3 protein. The repertoire holds roughly 180,000 distinct CDR3 sequences, 80% to 95% seen once, with roughly 0.094% in the top ten.

This sequence was found in a human donor with multiple sclerosis. The sample comprised CD4+ T cells from PBMCs. The chain carries TRBV6-1 and TRBJ2-3; TRBD1 matches 9 bases. Here the CDR3 DNA reads TGTGCCAGCAGGCCGACACAGGGGGCGATCACAGATACGCAGTATTTT. Encoded protein: CASRPTQGAITDTQYF.